This T cell receptor (beta chain) was observed in a study of control samples from healthy donors and cancer patients. Trimming pared 0 bases from V and 0 bases from J, leaving 11 bases between. Germline V gene sequence: CDR1 SGDLS, CDR2 YYNGEE. The CDR3 has 16 residues. TCRdb's table, derived via immunoSEQ multiplex PCR, lists solely in-frame clones and lacks some. The data contain 150,000 or so clones, roughly 92% of them singletons. Sequenced material: blood. This chain uses TRBV9 with TRBJ2-3; tentative D call: TRBD2 (6 bases). The TCR sequence derives from a man aged 50-60 years in good health. This CDR3 reads CASSVAVSGSTDTQYF. DNA of the CDR3: TGTGCCAGCAGCGTAGCTGTTAGCGGTAGCACAGATACGCAGTATTTT.